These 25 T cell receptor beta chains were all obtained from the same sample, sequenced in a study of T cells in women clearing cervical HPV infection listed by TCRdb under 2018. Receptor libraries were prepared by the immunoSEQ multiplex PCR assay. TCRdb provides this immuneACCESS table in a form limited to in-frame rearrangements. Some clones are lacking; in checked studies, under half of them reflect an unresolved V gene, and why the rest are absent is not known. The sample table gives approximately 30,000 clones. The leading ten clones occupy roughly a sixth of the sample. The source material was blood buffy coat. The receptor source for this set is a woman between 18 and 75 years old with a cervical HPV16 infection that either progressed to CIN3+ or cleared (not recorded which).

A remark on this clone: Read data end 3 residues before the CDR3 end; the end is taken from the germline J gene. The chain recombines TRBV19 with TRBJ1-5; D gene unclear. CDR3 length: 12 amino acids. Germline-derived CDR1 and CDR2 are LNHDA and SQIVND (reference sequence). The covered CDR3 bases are TGTGCCAGTTCCTCTAATCAAATCCCC. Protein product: CASSSNQIP. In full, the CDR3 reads CASSSNQIPQHF.

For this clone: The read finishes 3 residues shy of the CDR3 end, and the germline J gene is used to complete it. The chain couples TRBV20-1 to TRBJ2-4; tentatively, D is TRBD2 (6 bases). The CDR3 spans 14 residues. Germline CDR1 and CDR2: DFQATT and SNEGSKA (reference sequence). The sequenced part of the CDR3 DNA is TGCAGTGCTAGAGCTACTGGAGGGTTGGGGGGT. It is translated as CSARATGGLGG. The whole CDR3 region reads CSARATGGLGGQYF.

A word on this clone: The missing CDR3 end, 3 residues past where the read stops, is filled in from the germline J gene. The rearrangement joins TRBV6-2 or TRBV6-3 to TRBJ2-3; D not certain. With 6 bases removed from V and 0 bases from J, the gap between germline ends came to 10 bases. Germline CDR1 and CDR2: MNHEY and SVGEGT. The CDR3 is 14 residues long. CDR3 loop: CASSPQTSTDTQYF. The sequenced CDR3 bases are TGTGCCAGCAGCCCGCAGACTAGCACAGATACG.

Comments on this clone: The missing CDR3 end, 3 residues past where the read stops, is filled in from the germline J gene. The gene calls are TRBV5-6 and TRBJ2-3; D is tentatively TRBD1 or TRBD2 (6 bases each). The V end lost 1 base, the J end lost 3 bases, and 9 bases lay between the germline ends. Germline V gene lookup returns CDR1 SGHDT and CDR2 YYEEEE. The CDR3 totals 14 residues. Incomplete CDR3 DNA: TGTGCCAGCAGCTTGAGGGGGAGGACAGATACG. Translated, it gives CASSLRGRTDT. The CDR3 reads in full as CASSLRGRTDTQYF.

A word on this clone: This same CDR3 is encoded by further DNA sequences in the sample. CDR3: CASSLQGGDGIYF. Incomplete CDR3 DNA: TGTGCCAGCAGCCTCCAGGGCGGGGACGGC. The chain has TRBV7-2 and TRBJ1-3; D is perhaps TRBD1 (5 bases). Read data end 3 residues before the CDR3 end; the end is taken from the germline J gene. The CDR3 sequence is 13 residues long. From germline, CDR1 is SGHTA and CDR2 FQGNSA.

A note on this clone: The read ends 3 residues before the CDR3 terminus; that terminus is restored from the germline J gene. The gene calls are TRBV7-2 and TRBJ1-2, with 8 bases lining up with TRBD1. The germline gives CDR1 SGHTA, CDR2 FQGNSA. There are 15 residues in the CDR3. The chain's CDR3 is CASSFGTGATYDYTF. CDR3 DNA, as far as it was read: TGTGCCAGCAGCTTTGGGACAGGTGCGACCTACGAC.

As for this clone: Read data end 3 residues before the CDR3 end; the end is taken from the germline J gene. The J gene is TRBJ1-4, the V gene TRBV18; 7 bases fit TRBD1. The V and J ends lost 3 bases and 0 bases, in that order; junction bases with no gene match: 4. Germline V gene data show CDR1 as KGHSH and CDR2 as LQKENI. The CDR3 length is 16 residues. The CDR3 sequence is CASSPRQGATNEKLFF. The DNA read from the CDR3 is TGTGCCAGCTCACCTAGACAGGGAGCAACTAATGAAAAA.

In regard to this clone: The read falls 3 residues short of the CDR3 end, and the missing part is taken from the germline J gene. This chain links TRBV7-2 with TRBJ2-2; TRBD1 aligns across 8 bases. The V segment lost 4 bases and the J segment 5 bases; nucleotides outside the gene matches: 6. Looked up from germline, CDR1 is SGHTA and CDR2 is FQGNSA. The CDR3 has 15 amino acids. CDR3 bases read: TGTGCCAGCAGCTCCGGACAGGGTGGGACCGGGGAG. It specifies CASSSGQGGTGE. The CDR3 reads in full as CASSSGQGGTGELFF.

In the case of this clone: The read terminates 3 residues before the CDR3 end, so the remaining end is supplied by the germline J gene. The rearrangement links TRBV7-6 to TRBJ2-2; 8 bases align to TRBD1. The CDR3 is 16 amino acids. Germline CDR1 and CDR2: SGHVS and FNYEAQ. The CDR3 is CASSLGQARLGSPLFF. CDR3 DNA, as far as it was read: TGTGCCAGCAGCCTGGGACAGGCCCGGCTTGGTTCACCG.

The CDR3 loop reads CASSGGQGAGDTQYF. Incomplete CDR3 DNA: TGCGCCAGCAGCGGGGGACAGGGGGCTGGGGATACG. The genes are TRBV5-1 and TRBJ2-3; TRBD1 agrees at 12 bases. The read stops 3 residues short of the end of the CDR3; the missing end is completed from the germline J gene. Germline CDR1 is SGHRS and CDR2 is YFSETQ. Trimming at V came to 4 bases and at J to 6 bases, leaving 6 bases not matched to a gene. This CDR3 has 15 residues. The full variable domain, its missing parts supplied by reference TRBV5-1 and TRBJ2-3, is KAGVTQTPRYLIKTRGQQVTLSCSPISGHRSVSWYQQTPGQGLQFLFEYFSETQRNKGNFPGRFSGRQFSNSRSEMNVSTLELGDSALYLCASSGGQGAGDTQYFGPGTRLTVL.

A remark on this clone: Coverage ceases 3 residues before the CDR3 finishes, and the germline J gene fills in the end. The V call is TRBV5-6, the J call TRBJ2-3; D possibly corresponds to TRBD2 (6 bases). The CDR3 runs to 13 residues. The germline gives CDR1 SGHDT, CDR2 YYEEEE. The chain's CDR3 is CASSLRGKETQYF. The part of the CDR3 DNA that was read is TGTGCCAGCAGCTTGCGGGGGAAAGAGACG.

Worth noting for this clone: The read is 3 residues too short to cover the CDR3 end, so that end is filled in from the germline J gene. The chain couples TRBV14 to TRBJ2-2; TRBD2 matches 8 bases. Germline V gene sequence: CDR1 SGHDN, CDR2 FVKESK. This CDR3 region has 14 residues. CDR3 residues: CASSRRGGNEKLFF. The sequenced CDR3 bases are TGTGCCAGCAGCCGCCGCGGGGGGAATGAAAAG.

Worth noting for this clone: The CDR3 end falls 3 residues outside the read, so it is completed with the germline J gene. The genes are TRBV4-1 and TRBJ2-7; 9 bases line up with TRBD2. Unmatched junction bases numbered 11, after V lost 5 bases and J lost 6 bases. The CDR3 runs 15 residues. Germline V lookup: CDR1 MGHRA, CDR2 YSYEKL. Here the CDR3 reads CASSKGTSSHPEQYF. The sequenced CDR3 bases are TGCGCCAGCAGCAAAGGGACTAGCTCCCACCCCGAG.

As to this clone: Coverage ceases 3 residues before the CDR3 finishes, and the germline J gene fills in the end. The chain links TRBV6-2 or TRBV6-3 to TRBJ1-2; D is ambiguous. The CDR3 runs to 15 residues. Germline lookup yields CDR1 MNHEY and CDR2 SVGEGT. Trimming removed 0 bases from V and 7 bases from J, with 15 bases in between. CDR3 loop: CASSYSWPTSSGYTF. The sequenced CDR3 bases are TGTGCCAGCAGTTACTCCTGGCCGACATCCTCTGGC.

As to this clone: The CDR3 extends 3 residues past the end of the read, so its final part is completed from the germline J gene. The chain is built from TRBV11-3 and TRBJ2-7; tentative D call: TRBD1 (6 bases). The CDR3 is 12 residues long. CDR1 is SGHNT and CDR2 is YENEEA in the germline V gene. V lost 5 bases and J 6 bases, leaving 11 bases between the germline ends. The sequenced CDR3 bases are TGTGCCAGCAGCGCTAACAGGGTCGAG. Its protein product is CASSANRVE. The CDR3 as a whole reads CASSANRVEQYF.

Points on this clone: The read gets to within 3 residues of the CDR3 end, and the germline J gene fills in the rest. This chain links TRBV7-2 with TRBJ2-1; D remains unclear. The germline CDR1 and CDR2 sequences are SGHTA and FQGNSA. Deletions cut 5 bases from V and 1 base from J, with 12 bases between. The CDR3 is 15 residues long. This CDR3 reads CASSQTPGSYNEQFF. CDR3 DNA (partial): TGTGCCAGCAGCCAAACCCCGGGTTCCTACAATGAG.

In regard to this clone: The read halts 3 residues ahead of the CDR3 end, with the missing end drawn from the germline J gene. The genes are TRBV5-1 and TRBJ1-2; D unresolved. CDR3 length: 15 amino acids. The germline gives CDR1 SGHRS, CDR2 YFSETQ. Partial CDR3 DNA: TGCGCCAGCAGCTTGGAATATATCGGGGAGGAAGGC. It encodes CASSLEYIGEEG. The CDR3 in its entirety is CASSLEYIGEEGYTF.

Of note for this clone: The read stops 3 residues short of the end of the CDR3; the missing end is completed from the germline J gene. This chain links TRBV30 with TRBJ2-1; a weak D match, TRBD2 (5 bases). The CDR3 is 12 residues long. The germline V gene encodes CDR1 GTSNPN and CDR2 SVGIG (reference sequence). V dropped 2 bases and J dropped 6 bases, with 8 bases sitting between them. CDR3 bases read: TGTGCCTGGAGTTGGACTCTCAATGAG. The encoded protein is CAWSWTLNE. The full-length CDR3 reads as CAWSWTLNEQFF. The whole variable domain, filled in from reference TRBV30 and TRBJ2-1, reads SQTIHQWPATLVQPVGSPLSLECTVEGTSNPNLYWYRQAAGRGLQLLFYSVGIGQISSEVPQNLSASRPQDRQFILSSKKLLLSDSGFYLCAWSWTLNEQFFGPGTRLTVL.

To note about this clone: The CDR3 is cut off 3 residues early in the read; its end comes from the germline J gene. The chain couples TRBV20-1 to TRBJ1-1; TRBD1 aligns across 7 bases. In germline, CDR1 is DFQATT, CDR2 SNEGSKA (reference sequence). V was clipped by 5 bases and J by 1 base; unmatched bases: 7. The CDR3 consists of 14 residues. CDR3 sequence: CSAHIRDRNTEAFF. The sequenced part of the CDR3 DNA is TGCAGTGCTCATATCCGGGACAGGAACACTGAA.

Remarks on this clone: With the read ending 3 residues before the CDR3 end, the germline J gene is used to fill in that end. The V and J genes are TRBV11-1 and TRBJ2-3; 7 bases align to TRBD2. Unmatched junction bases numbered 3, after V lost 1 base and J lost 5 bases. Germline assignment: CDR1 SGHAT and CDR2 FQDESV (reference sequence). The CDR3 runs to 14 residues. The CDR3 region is CASSLGGGRDTQYF. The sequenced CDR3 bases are TGTGCCAGCAGCTTAGGGGGGGGGAGAGATACG.

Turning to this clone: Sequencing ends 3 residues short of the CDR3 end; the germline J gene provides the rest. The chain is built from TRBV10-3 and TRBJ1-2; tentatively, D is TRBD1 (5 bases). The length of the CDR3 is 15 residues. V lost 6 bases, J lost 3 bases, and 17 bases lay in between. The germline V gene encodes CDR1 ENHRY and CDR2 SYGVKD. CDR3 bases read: TGTGCCATCAGGTCCGCCTTAGTAGGGGACTATGGC. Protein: CAIRSALVGDYG. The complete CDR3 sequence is CAIRSALVGDYGYTF.

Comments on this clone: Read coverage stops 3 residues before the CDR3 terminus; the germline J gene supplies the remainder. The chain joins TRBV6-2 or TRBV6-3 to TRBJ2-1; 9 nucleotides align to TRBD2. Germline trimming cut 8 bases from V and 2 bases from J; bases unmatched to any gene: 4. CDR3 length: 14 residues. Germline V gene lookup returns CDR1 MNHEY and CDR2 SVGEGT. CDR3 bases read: TGTGCCAGCGCTCCTAGCGGGGCCTACAATGAG. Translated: CASAPSGAYNE. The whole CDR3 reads CASAPSGAYNEQFF.

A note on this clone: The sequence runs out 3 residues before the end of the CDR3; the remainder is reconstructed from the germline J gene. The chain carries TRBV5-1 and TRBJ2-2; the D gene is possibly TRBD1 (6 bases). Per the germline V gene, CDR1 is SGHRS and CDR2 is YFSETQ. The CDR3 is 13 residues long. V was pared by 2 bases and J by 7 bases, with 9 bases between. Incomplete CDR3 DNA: TGCGCCAGCAGCTTTATACAGGGCGGGGAG. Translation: CASSFIQGGE. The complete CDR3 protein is CASSFIQGGELFF.

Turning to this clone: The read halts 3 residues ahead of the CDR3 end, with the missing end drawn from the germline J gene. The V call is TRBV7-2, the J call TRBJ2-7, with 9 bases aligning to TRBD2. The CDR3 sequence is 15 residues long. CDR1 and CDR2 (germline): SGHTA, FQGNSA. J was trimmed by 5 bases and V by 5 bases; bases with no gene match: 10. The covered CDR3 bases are TGTGCCAGCAGCCAATCCATAGCGGGAGAGAACGAG. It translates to CASSQSIAGENE. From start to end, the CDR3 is CASSQSIAGENEQYF.

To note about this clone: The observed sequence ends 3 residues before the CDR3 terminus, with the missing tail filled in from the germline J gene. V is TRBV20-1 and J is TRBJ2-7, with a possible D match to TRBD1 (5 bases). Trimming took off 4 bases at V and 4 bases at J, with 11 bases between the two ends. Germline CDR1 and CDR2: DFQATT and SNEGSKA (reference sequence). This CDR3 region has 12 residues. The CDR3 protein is CSATEQEYEQYF. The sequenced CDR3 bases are TGCAGTGCTACGGAACAGGAATACGAG.